A selection of T cell receptor beta chains follows, all from one sample in a study of T cells in tuberculosis. Here immunoSEQ multiplex PCR was the method, and the copy in TCRdb shows in-frame clones only, minus some. The sample consists of approximately 30,000 clones, roughly nine tenths of them appearing once. Sequenced sample: PBMCs. The receptors shown here come from a donor aged 10 to 29 with latent tuberculosis or without tuberculosis infection. The CDR3 runs from the conserved cysteine through the conserved F or W.

J	V	CDR3
TRBJ2-3	TRBV27	CASSFASVSTDTQYF
TRBJ2-5	TRBV5-6	CASSRDRDRGRSGETQYF
TRBJ2-1	TRBV10-1	CASSAAELANEQFF
TRBJ2-5	TRBV11-2	CASSLRQGDTETQYF
TRBJ2-6	TRBV27	CASRGGTGVYSGANVLTF
TRBJ1-3	TRBV19	CASSPSRSGNTIYF
TRBJ1-1	TRBV5-5	CASSLVGAMNTEAFF
TRBJ2-7	TRBV9	CASSVRGSGNLYEQYF
TRBJ2-3	TRBV27	CASSLYGRDPADTQYF
TRBJ2-7	TRBV5-6	CASSARDRISYEQYF
TRBJ1-5	TRBV19	CASTNFTGPRGQPQHF
TRBJ1-2	TRBV6-5	CASRSGDGYTF
TRBJ2-1	TRBV27	CASSNWPSGNEQFF
TRBJ1-2	TRBV5-8	CASSLVDSAYTF
TRBJ1-6	TRBV7-8	CASSPGHSPLHF
TRBJ2-7	TRBV6-1	CASSEGLAVDEQYF
TRBJ2-7	TRBV11-2	CASSPQGIPYEQYF
TRBJ2-2	TRBV4-2	CASSQVPSEYGELFF
TRBJ2-5	TRBV9	CASSVGLGGASETQYF
TRBJ1-2	TRBV4-3	CASSQRVGRDYGYTF
TRBJ2-1	TRBV15	CATSGTGGNEQFF
TRBJ1-5	TRBV28	CASSNHRRDNQPQHF
TRBJ2-1	TRBV4-3	CASSSRQDNEQFF
TRBJ2-5	TRBV18	CASSPPQGFGTQYF
TRBJ2-4	TRBV12-5	CASGWARTGSVQYF
TRBJ2-1	TRBV7-8	CASSLVRRGHNEQFF
TRBJ1-1	TRBV28	CASSPRGHLLNTEAFF